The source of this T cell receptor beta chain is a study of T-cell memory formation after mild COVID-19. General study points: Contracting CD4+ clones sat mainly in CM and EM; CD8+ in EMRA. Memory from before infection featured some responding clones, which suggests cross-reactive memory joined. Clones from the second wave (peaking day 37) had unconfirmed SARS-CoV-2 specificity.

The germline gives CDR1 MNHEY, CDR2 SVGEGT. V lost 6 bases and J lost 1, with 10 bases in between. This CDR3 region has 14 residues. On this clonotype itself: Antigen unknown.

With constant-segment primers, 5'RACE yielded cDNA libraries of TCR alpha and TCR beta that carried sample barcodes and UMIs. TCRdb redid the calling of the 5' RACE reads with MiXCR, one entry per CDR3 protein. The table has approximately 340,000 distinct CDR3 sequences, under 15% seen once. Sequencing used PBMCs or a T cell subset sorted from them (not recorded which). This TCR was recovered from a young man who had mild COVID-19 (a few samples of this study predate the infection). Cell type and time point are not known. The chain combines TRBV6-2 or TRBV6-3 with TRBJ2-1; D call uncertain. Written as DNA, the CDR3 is TGTGCCAGCAGGGATCCAGGTTCCTACAATGAGCAGTTCTTC. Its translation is CASRDPGSYNEQFF.